This T cell receptor (beta chain) was captured in a study of blood T cell repertoires in COVID-19. Across the whole study: Acute-phase and convalescent COVID-19 samples originated in the United States, Italy and Spain. T cells, B-cell-depleted T cells, or PBMCs supplied cDNA or gDNA.

In the authors' methods: For nucleated cells, counts were estimated from reference gene primer amplification. Sequencing was performed with immunoSEQ multiplex PCR; in TCRdb, only in-frame clones are kept and a portion is missing. Clone size and V and J calls were adopted from that table, with D and trimming inferred from the DNA. Found here are hundreds of thousands of clones, roughly 87% of them singletons; the top ten hold about 7%. This CDR3 comprises 15 residues. The V and J ends lost 1 base and 1 base respectively, with 9 bases between them. The germline CDR1 and CDR2 sequences are LNHDA and SQIVND (reference sequence).

Input material: peripheral blood. The chain combines TRBV19 with TRBJ2-3, with D maybe TRBD2 (6 bases). The clonotype originates from a man aged 60 to 69 who had recovered from COVID-19. The CDR3, as DNA: TGTGCCAGTAGTATAGTTTGGGGGGGCACAGATACGCAGTATTTT. Translating gives CASSIVWGGTDTQYF.